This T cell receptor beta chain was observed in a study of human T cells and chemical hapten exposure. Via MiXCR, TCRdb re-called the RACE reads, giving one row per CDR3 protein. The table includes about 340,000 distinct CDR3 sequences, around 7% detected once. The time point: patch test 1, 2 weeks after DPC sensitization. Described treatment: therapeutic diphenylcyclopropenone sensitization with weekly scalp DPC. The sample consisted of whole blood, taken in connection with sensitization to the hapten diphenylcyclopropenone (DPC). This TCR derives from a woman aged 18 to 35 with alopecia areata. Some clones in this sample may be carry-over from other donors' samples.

CDR3 region: CASSRETGVGQPQHF. The CDR3 bases are TGTGCCAGCAGTAGGGAAACAGGGGTAGGGCAGCCCCAGCATTTT. This sequence joins TRBV12-3 or TRBV12-4 and TRBJ1-5, with TRBD1 matching 7 bases. V lost 5 bases, J lost 7 bases, and 11 bases stayed unmatched. The CDR3 runs to 15 residues.